Below, one T cell receptor beta chain is given with its context. Its antigen is not identified. The V end lost 5 bases, the J end lost 5 bases, and 12 bases lay between the germline ends. Germline V gene data show CDR1 as SQVTM and CDR2 as ANQGSEA. This CDR3 contains 12 residues. The DNA input per sorted-subset replicate PCR was about 220 ng, corresponding to tens of thousands of T cell genomes. Here immunoSEQ multiplex PCR was the method, and the copy in TCRdb shows in-frame clones only, minus some. The sample records around 2.1 million clones, more than 90% being singletons. This specimen comes from a study of shared clonotypes between healthy human individuals. Study-level background: Donors had three CD4 naive, three CD4 memory, two CD8 naive and one CD8 memory plate apiece.

Findings and limits, study-wide: With few donors, the genetic and exposure-history diversity represented was limited.

The sample was naive CD4+ T cells sorted from blood. The subset is: CD45RA+ positively selected. The receptor was derived from a man between 18 and 35 years old in good health. The chain employs TRBV29-1 and TRBJ2-5, with D tentatively TRBD2 (6 bases). CDR3 DNA: TGCAGCGTTACGACGGCGGGGGAGACCCAGTACTTC. It translates to CSVTTAGETQYF.